The entry below describes one TCR beta chain. This clonotype occurred many times. It lacks a known antigen. No base quality information exists; no much larger clone differs at one position. This specimen comes from a study of T cell repertoires in cytomegalovirus infection (dated by TCRdb to about 2019). Looking at the study overall: Donor HLA type was relevant to the analysis, because carriage of CMV infection together with the matching HLA type was indicated by public TCR beta signatures. General findings and caveats noted by the study authors: The ex vivo response was dominated by HLA-C-restricted CMV-specific TCR beta clonotypes, which also provided the single most frequent clonotype in two of eight donors. Carriers of CMV infection plus the relevant HLA type were discriminated by the cumulative frequency of public TCR beta family members in the study cohort and in an independent roughly 400-donor cohort.

Reads for this sample came from an Illumina HiSeq 1500. Starting from the raw public reads, TCRdb applied fastp trimming at Q25, assembled clones with MiXCR and retained in-frame beta chains. Here each entry gathers all rows of one CDR3 protein and keeps the most common genes and DNA. Present in this sample are approximately 250,000 distinct CDR3 sequences, roughly 23% of which were seen just once. Roughly 18% of the sample comes from the top ten. Reading from cysteine to phenylalanine, the CDR3 counts 17 amino acids. The DNA shown is the 51-base CDR3, in frame from base 1. The germline V gene encodes CDR1 MNHEY and CDR2 SVGEGT. Cut back by 5 bases and 0 bases, the V and J ends lie 14 bases apart.

This sequence originates from a human donor in good health (CMV status not recorded). Some clones in this sample may be carry-over from other donors' samples. The V and J segments used are TRBV6-2 or TRBV6-3 and TRBJ1-6, with TRBD1 tentatively as D gene (5 bases match). Sequencing input: CD8+ T cells from PBMCs. CDR3 sequence: CASSPRTPSSYNSPLHF. The nucleotide sequence reads TGTGCCAGCAGTCCTAGGACACCGAGCTCCTATAATTCACCCCTCCACTTT.